Each of the 2 T cell receptor beta chains below was sequenced from the same sample in a study of CD8+ T cells in alopecia areata. Following RNA extraction, reverse transcription yielded cDNA that acted as the sequencing template. Measured with immunoSEQ multiplex PCR; TCRdb has only the in-frame clones, and not every one. The sample has under 250,000 clones, under 70% seen once. The treatment: oral pan-JAK inhibitor, 5-10 mg twice daily. The specimen was CD4+ T cells sorted from blood, collected between weeks 43 and 45, from a patient treated with tofacitinib. The receptors shown here come from a human donor with alopecia areata.

V is TRBV6-5 and J is TRBJ2-7, with 9 bases that match TRBD1. Unmatched junction bases numbered 1, after V lost 2 bases and J lost 5 bases. Germline CDR1 MNHEY, CDR2 SVGAGI. The CDR3 has 13 amino acids. The CDR3 loop is CASSYRDRDEQYF. The CDR3 region has the DNA TGTGCCAGCAGTTACCGGGACAGGGACGAGCAGTACTTC.

This clone appeared a few times. The rearrangement links TRBV6-1 to TRBJ2-7; D gene uncertain. Trimming cost V 5 bases and J 0 bases, with 11 bases left between them. Germline V lookup: CDR1 MNHNS, CDR2 SASEGT. The CDR3 contains 14 residues. DNA for the CDR3: TGTGCCAGCAGTCAATTGGGCAACTCCTACGAGCAGTACTTC. This sequence encodes CASSQLGNSYEQYF.